This T cell receptor (beta chain) appears in the sequencing data of a study of cytomegalovirus exposure and HLA in healthy donors. Across the whole study: Unique TCR beta sequences numbering about 100 million came from approximately 180 million T cells in an earlier analysis. Findings and caveats of the study: Productive status was seen about 90% or about 30% of the time for most TCR beta V segments in an earlier analysis.

Each donor was nominally healthy when sampled (though unrecorded immune exposures were likely). V was cut by 0 bases and J by 6 bases, with 15 bases left in between. Germline V gene lookup returns CDR1 MGHRA and CDR2 YSYEKL. CDR3 length: 16 amino acids. On this clone: Its antigen is as yet unknown.

Vbeta (60) and Jbeta (13) primers were used in the PCR. Original processing methods: Among the unique TCR beta chains that a later analysis counted, about 86 million in all, roughly 11 million were shared. Here immunoSEQ multiplex PCR was the method, and the copy in TCRdb shows in-frame clones only, minus some. V, J and clone size reflect that table, while D and trimming were determined from the DNA. Found here are roughly 140,000 clones; the top ten clones hold about 2.5%. Material: PBMCs. The chain combines TRBV4-1 with TRBJ1-5; D uncertain. The sequence derives from a man between 40 and 49 years old in good health and CMV-seronegative. CDR3 in amino acids: CASSQDSASAAQPQHF. Here the CDR3 DNA reads TGCGCCAGCAGCCAAGACTCCGCGTCGGCGGCTCAGCCCCAGCATTTT.